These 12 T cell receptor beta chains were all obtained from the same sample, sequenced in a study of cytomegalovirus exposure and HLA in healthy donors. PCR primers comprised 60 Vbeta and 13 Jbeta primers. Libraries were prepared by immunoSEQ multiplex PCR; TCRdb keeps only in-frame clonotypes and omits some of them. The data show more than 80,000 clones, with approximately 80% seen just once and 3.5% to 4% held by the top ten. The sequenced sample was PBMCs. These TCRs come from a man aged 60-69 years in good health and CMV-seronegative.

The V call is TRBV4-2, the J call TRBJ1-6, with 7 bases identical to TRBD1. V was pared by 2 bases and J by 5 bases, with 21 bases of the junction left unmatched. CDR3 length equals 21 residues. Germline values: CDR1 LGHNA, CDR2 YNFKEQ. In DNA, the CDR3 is TGTGCCAGCAGCCAACGTGTTCTGGCGGGGAACAGGGGTGAAAATAATTCACCCCTCCACTTT. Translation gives CASSQRVLAGNRGENNSPLHF.

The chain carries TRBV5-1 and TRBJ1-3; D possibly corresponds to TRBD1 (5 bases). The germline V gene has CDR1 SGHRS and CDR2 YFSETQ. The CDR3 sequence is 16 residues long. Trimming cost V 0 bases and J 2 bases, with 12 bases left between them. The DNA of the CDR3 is TGCGCCAGCAGCTTGGGTATCCAGGGTGCTGGAAACACCATATATTTT. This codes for CASSLGIQGAGNTIYF.

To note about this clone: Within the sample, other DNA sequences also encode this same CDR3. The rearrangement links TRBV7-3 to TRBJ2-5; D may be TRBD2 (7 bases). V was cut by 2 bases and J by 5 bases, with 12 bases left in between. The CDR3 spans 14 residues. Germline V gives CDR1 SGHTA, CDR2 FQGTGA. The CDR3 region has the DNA TGTGCCAGCAGCTTAGGGGGGGCCGGGGAGACCCAGTACTTC. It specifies CASSLGGAGETQYF.

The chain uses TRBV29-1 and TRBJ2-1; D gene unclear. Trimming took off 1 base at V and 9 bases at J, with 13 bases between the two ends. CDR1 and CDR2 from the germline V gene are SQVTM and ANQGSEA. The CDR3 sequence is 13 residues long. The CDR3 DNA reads TGCAGCGTTGAAGGGTTTGACACGAGTGAGCAGTTCTTC. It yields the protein CSVEGFDTSEQFF.

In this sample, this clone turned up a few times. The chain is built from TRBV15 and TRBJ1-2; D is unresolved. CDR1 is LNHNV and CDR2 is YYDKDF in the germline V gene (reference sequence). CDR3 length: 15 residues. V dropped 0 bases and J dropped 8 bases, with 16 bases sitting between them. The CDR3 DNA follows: TGTGCCACCAGCAGAGATAACAGTGAGAATGGCGGCTACACCTTC. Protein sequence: CATSRDNSENGGYTF.

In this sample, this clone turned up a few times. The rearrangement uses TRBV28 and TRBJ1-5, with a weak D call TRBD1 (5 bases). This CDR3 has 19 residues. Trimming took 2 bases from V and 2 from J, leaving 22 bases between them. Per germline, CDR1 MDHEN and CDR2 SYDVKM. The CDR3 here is CASSLGGVRGMVRNQPQHF. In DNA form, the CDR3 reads TGTGCCAGCAGTTTAGGGGGTGTTCGGGGGATGGTGCGCAATCAGCCCCAGCATTTT.

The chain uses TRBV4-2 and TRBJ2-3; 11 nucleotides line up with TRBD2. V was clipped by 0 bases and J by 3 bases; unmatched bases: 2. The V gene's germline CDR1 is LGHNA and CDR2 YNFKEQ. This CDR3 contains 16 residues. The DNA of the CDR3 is TGTGCCAGCAGCCAAGAAGCTAGCGGGGGGACAGATACGCAGTATTTT. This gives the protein CASSQEASGGTDTQYF.

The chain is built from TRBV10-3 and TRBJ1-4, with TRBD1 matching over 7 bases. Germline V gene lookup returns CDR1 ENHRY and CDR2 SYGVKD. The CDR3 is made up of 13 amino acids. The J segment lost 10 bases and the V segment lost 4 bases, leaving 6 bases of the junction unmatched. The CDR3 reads CAISGGGLGKLFF. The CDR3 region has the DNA TGTGCCATCAGTGGAGGGGGCTTGGGAAAACTGTTTTTT.

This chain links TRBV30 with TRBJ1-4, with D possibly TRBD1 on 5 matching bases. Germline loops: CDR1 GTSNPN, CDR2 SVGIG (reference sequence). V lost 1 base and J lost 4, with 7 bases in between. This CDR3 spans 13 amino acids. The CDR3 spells CAWSGQFNEKLFF. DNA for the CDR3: TGTGCCTGGAGTGGACAGTTTAATGAAAAACTGTTTTTT.

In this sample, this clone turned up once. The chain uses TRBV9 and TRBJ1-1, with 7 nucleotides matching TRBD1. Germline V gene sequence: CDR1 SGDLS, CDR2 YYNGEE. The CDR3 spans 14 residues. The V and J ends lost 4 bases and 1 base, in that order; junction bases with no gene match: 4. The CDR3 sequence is CASSSRQGNTEAFF. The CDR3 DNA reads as TGTGCCAGCAGCAGTCGACAGGGGAACACTGAAGCTTTCTTT.

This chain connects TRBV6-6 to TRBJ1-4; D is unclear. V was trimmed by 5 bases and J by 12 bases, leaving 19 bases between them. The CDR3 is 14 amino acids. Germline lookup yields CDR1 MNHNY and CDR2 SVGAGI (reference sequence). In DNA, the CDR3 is TGTGCCAGCAGTGCGATCACAGCCGATGTGGAACTGTTTTTT. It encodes CASSAITADVELFF.

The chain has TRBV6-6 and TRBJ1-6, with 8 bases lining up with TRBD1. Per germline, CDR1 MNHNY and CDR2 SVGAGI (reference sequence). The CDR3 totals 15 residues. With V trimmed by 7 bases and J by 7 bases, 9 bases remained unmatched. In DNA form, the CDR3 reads TGTGCCAGCACCCCACTACAGGGGGGCAATTCACCCCTCCACTTT. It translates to CASTPLQGGNSPLHF.